The source of this T cell receptor (beta chain) is a study of blood T cell repertoires in COVID-19. Study summary: Sites across the United States, Italy and Spain contributed samples from acute and convalescent COVID-19. T cells, B-cell-depleted T cells, or PBMCs supplied cDNA or gDNA.

Germline V gene sequence: CDR1 LGHDT, CDR2 YNNKEL (reference sequence). V lost 0 bases, J lost 7 bases, and 7 bases lay in between. The CDR3 spans 13 residues. The assay was immunoSEQ multiplex PCR, and TCRdb's table has in-frame clones only and misses some. The sample lists 180,000 or so clones, more than 70% occurring once. The chain couples TRBV3-1 (or the pseudogene TRBV3-2) to TRBJ2-1, with D unresolved. This TCR was sampled from a woman aged 60-75 years with acute or convalescent COVID-19. Sequenced sample: peripheral blood. CDR3 nucleotide sequence: TGTGCCAGCAGCCAAGATATTCGGAATGAGCAGTTCTTC. It specifies CASSQDIRNEQFF.